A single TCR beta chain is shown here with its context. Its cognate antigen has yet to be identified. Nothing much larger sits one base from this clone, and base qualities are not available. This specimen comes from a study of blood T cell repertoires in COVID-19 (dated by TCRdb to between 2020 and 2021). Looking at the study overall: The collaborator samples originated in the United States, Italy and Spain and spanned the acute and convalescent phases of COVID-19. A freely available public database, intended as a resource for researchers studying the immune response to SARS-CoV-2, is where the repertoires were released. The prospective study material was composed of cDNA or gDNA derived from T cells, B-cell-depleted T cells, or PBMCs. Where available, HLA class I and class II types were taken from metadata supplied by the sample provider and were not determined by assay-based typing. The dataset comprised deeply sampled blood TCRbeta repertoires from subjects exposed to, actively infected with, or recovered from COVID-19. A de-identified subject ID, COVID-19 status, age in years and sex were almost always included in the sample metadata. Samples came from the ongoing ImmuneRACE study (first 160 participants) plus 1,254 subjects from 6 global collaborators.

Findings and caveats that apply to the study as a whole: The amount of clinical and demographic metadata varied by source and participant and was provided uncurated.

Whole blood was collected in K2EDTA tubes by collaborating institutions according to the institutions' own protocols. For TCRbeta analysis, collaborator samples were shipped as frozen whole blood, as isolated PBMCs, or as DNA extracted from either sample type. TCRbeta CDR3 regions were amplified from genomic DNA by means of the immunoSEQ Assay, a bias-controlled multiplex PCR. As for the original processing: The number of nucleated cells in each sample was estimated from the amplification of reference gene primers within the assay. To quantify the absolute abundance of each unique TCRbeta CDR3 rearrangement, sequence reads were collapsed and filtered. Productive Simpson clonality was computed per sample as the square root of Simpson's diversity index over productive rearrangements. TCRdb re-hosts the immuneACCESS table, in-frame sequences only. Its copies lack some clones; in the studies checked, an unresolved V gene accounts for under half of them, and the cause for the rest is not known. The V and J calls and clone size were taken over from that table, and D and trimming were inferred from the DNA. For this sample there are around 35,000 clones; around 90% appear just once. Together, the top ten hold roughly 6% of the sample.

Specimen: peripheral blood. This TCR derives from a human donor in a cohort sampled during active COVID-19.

The CDR3 loop reads CASSQDLGGSNEKLFF. The DNA sequence is as follows: TGTGCCAGCAGCCAAGATCTAGGCGGCTCTAATGAAAAACTGTTTTTT. The chain was built from TRBV14 and TRBJ1-4; the D gene cannot be resolved reliably. Spanning cysteine to phenylalanine, the CDR3 consists of 16 amino acids. The entry retains the CDR3 DNA only, 48 bases that are in frame from base 1. The junction carries 11 bases between V and J, which are trimmed by 0 bases and 3 bases respectively. The germline V gene provides CDR1 SGHDN and CDR2 FVKESK.